The 30 T cell receptor beta chains listed next were all sequenced from one sample in a study of blood T cells in healthy people across ages. Alongside a J-beta primer mix, a sample-barcoded 5' primer served in a second PCR lasting roughly 7 to 12 cycles. TCRdb fed the 5' RACE reads into MiXCR, producing one record per CDR3 protein. Seen here are about 1.4 million distinct CDR3 sequences, 45% to 70% observed once, and the top ten hold 6.5% to 8.5%. Sequencing was carried out using blood. Every receptor here comes from a man aged 18 to 29 in good health.

The chain links TRBV20-1 to TRBJ2-3; maybe TRBD2 (5 bases). Looked up from germline, CDR1 is DFQATT and CDR2 is SNEGSKA (reference sequence). The germline V and J ends were trimmed by 3 bases and 12 bases, with 19 bases remaining between them. The CDR3 runs 13 residues. CDR3 sequence reads: CSASDSVSGGQYF. In DNA form, the CDR3 reads TGCAGTGCTAGTGATAGTGTCTCTGGAGGACAGTATTTT.

This sequence joins TRBV20-1 and TRBJ2-1, with D unclear. V was shortened by 1 base and J by 2 bases, with 12 bases between the two germline ends. Germline V gene lookup returns CDR1 DFQATT and CDR2 SNEGSKA (reference sequence). The CDR3 length is 15 residues. The CDR3 DNA reads as TGCAGTGCTAGAGTTGGACGGGTTACCTACAATGAGCAGTTCTTC. It codes for CSARVGRVTYNEQFF.

The chain carries TRBV4-1 and TRBJ2-2, with unresolved D. The CDR3 loop spans 14 amino acids. Trimming shortened V by 4 bases and J by 8 bases, and 14 bases separated the two germline ends. Germline V CDR1 and CDR2: MGHRA, YSYEKL. Written as DNA, the CDR3 is TGCGCCAGCAGCCCTGGGGTCTATACTGGGGAGCTGTTTTTT. This encodes CASSPGVYTGELFF.

The sample holds a few counts of this clonotype. The chain has TRBV20-1 and TRBJ1-5, with D hard to call. Germline values: CDR1 DFQATT, CDR2 SNEGSKA (reference sequence). CDR3 length: 12 residues. V lost 3 bases and J lost 1, with 4 bases in between. The CDR3 nucleotides read TGCAGTGCTAGGGGCAGCAATCAGCCCCAGCATTTT. Encoded protein: CSARGSNQPQHF.

In its sample, this clonotype was seen a few times. The chain joins TRBV7-9 to TRBJ2-1, with D possibly matching TRBD1 (8 bases). The CDR3 runs to 15 residues. Germline CDR1 SEHNR, CDR2 FQNEAQ (reference sequence). The V end lost 4 bases, the J end lost 2 bases, and 12 bases lay between the germline ends. CDR3 nucleotide sequence: TGTGCCAGCAGCTCACAGGGGGGGACCTACAATGAGCAGTTCTTC. Residues: CASSSQGGTYNEQFF.

The chain uses TRBV5-1 and TRBJ2-1; the D gene is possibly TRBD1 (6 bases). Looked up from germline, CDR1 is SGHRS and CDR2 is YFSETQ. CDR3 length: 16 amino acids. With 4 bases removed from V and 1 base from J, the gap between germline ends came to 15 bases. CDR3: CASSPPKTGSYNEQFF. The CDR3, as DNA: TGCGCCAGCAGCCCTCCAAAGACAGGTTCCTACAATGAGCAGTTCTTC.

This chain connects TRBV24-1 to TRBJ2-3, with unresolved D. The CDR3 is 14 amino acids. Germline CDR1 and CDR2: KGHDR and SFDVKD. The ends were cut back, 4 bases at V and 1 base at J, with 8 bases in the middle. The CDR3 nucleotides read TGTGCCACCAGTGACCGCCATGGCACAGATACGCAGTATTTT. Residues: CATSDRHGTDTQYF.

This chain joins TRBV4-2 and TRBJ2-1; TRBD2 aligns across 8 bases. The ends lost 0 bases at V and 6 bases at J; junction bases unmatched: 7. The CDR3 has 16 residues. Germline V gene lookup returns CDR1 LGHNA and CDR2 YNFKEQ. The CDR3 DNA sequence: TGTGCCAGCAGCCAAGAGCCTAGCGGGCCCCTCAATGAGCAGTTCTTC. Translated: CASSQEPSGPLNEQFF.

V usage is TRBV10-3 and J usage is TRBJ2-1, with 8 bases lining up with TRBD2. The CDR3 length is 15 residues. Looked up from germline, CDR1 is ENHRY and CDR2 is SYGVKD. V trimming: 4 bases; J trimming: 7 bases; junction bases outside the gene matches: 9. CDR3 sequence (DNA): TGTGCCATCAGTGCCTCTAGCGGGTTGGGGAATGAGCAGTTCTTC. Its protein is CAISASSGLGNEQFF.

The chain recombines TRBV3-1 with TRBJ2-7; tentatively, D is TRBD2 (6 bases). The J call may not be correct, given that the DNA end is closer to TRBJ2-1. The germline V gene encodes CDR1 LGHDT and CDR2 YNNKEL (reference sequence). The CDR3 covers 13 residues. In DNA, the CDR3 is TGTGCCAGCAGCCTAGAGACTAGATACGAGCAGTTCTTC. Residues: CASSLETRYEQFF.

The CDR3 sequence: CASSVGQDGSGYTF. CDR3 sequence (DNA): TGTGCCAGCAGTGTAGGACAGGACGGTAGCGGCTACACCTTC. The rearrangement links TRBV27 to TRBJ1-2, with 7 nucleotides matching TRBD1. The CDR3 consists of 14 residues. Germline V lookup: CDR1 MNHEY, CDR2 SMNVEV (reference sequence). The ends lost 5 bases at V and 8 bases at J; junction bases unmatched: 11.

The genes are TRBV4-3 and TRBJ2-7; D gene unclear. This CDR3 comprises 14 residues. The V and J ends lost 3 bases and 2 bases respectively, with 11 bases between them. Germline V CDR1 and CDR2: LGHNA, YSLEER. The chain's CDR3 is CASSHTDGTYEQYF. The CDR3 DNA reads as TGCGCCAGCAGCCATACGGATGGGACCTACGAGCAGTACTTC.

This clonotype was counted once. The chain has TRBV11-2 and TRBJ2-1; the match to TRBD2 covers 10 bases. Germline V lookup: CDR1 SGHAT, CDR2 FQNNGV. This CDR3 contains 15 residues. The J segment lost 5 bases and the V segment lost 5 bases, leaving 6 bases of the junction unmatched. The CDR3 sequence is CASSLSGGYHNEQFF. The CDR3 DNA reads TGTGCCAGCAGCCTTAGCGGGGGGTACCACAATGAGCAGTTCTTC.

The chain links TRBV14 to TRBJ2-1; 11 bases are shared with TRBD2. CDR3 length equals 22 residues. The trim removed 0 bases at V and 0 bases at J, leaving 16 bases unmatched. Germline CDR1 is SGHDN and CDR2 is FVKESK. CDR3 DNA: TGTGCCAGCAGCCAAGATCTTGAGGGACTAGCGGAGGCCCTTAGCTCCTACAATGAGCAGTTCTTC. This gives the protein CASSQDLEGLAEALSSYNEQFF.

This chain links TRBV28 with TRBJ1-2; 8 bases match TRBD1. The J segment lost 4 bases and the V segment lost 5 bases, leaving 9 bases of the junction unmatched. Germline lookup yields CDR1 MDHEN and CDR2 SYDVKM. The CDR3 extends over 15 amino acids. The CDR3 nucleotides read TGTGCCAGCAGTAGAGCCACAGGGGGAGGCTATGGCTACACCTTC. Its protein product is CASSRATGGGYGYTF.

V gene TRBV9 combines with J gene TRBJ2-7; D is undetermined. Trimming removed 8 bases from V and 0 bases from J, with 12 bases in between. The germline V gene encodes CDR1 SGDLS and CDR2 YYNGEE. This CDR3 region has 13 residues. CDR3 sequence: CASSTDASYEQYF. The DNA of the CDR3 is TGTGCCAGTTCAACGGACGCCTCCTACGAGCAGTACTTC.

The V call is TRBV5-1, the J call TRBJ2-3; TRBD2 agrees at 11 bases. Germline values: CDR1 SGHRS, CDR2 YFSETQ. This CDR3 contains 17 residues. V was clipped by 4 bases and J by 0 bases; unmatched bases: 7. The CDR3 sequence: CASSPTSGRASTDTQYF. CDR3 DNA: TGCGCCAGCAGCCCAACTAGCGGGAGAGCCAGCACAGATACGCAGTATTTT.

Concerning this clonotype: Mismatch with germline at one junction end may stem from a read error. DNA of the CDR3: TGCAGTGCACCCGGACTAGCGGGCACCTTC. It yields the protein CSAPGLAGTF. V gene TRBV20-1 combines with J gene TRBJ2-5, with TRBD2 matching 11 bases. Germline lookup yields CDR1 DFQATT and CDR2 SNEGSKA (reference sequence). This CDR3 contains 10 residues.

The chain combines TRBV4-1 with TRBJ1-2; D gene unclear. The CDR3 loop spans 18 amino acids. The germline gives CDR1 MGHRA, CDR2 YSYEKL. Trimming removed 1 base at V and 1 base at J, with 19 bases between. The chain's CDR3 is CASSQVGQVVLFNYGYTF. The CDR3 DNA follows: TGCGCCAGCAGCCAAGTAGGGCAGGTCGTACTCTTTAACTATGGCTACACCTTC.

The V gene is TRBV12-5, the J gene TRBJ1-1; D gene ambiguous. In germline, CDR1 is LGHNT, CDR2 FRNRAP. The length of the CDR3 is 12 residues. The V end was cut by 3 bases, the J end by 5 bases, with 7 bases between. CDR3 nucleotides: TGTGCTAGTGGTTTTGGCCGGACTGAAGCTTTCTTT. Its translation: CASGFGRTEAFF.

The chain couples TRBV20-1 to TRBJ2-7, with 7 positions matching TRBD1. The CDR3 is 15 residues long. Trimming took 5 bases from V and 5 from J; bases not matched to a gene: 15. Per germline, CDR1 DFQATT and CDR2 SNEGSKA (reference sequence). The CDR3 region has the DNA TGCAGTGCTGAATCTCCCGGGACAGTCGGGAACGAGCAGTACTTC. Translation gives CSAESPGTVGNEQYF.

This clonotype was seen only a few times. The chain couples TRBV13 to TRBJ2-1, with 9 bases matching TRBD2. This CDR3 region has 21 residues. The germline V gene has CDR1 PRHDT and CDR2 FYEKMQ (reference sequence). The junction had 23 bases not matched to a gene; V was cut back by 2 bases and J by 6 bases. The CDR3, as DNA: TGTGCCAGCAGCTTACCTCTAGCGGGGAACCTCAATAAGGGACACGGCAATGAGCAGTTCTTC. Its protein product is CASSLPLAGNLNKGHGNEQFF.

This clonotype has a single count. The chain joins TRBV6-5 to TRBJ1-2, with D uncertain. V was clipped by 5 bases and J by 5 bases, with 12 bases between them. The CDR3 contains 13 residues. In germline, CDR1 is MNHEY, CDR2 SVGAGI. CDR3 sequence: CASSLMGRYGYTF. CDR3 in DNA: TGTGCCAGCAGTCTTATGGGAAGGTATGGCTACACCTTC.

This chain joins TRBV4-1 and TRBJ2-7; possible D gene TRBD2, 6 bases. Trimming stripped 0 bases from V and 0 bases from J, with 15 bases between. CDR1 is MGHRA and CDR2 is YSYEKL in the germline V gene. The CDR3 has 17 residues. The chain's CDR3 is CASSQDSGGVLSYEQYF. CDR3 sequence (DNA): TGCGCCAGCAGCCAAGATAGTGGAGGGGTACTCTCCTACGAGCAGTACTTC.

This clonotype appeared a few times. The rearrangement links TRBV5-1 to TRBJ2-5; no clear D gene. In germline, CDR1 is SGHRS, CDR2 YFSETQ. This CDR3 is 13 amino acids long. The V and J ends lost 0 bases and 3 bases respectively, with 6 bases between them. Here the CDR3 DNA reads TGCGCCAGCAGCTTGGTGACGGAAGAGACCCAGTACTTC. The encoded protein is CASSLVTEETQYF.

The chain couples TRBV28 to TRBJ1-4; D is perhaps TRBD1 (5 bases). This CDR3 is built from 16 residues. The ends were cut back, 2 bases at V and 0 bases at J, with 10 bases in the middle. Germline V gene data show CDR1 as MDHEN and CDR2 as SYDVKM. The CDR3 DNA reads TGTGCCAGCAGTTTACTTCGACAGACAACTAATGAAAAACTGTTTTTT. Translation gives CASSLLRQTTNEKLFF.

This rearrangement joins TRBV29-1 to TRBJ2-5, with 11 bases fitting TRBD1. The CDR3 has 18 amino acids. Trimming took 0 bases from V and 5 from J; bases not matched to a gene: 14. Germline V CDR1 and CDR2: SQVTM, ANQGSEA. The CDR3 loop reads CSVEDPLTDRGRPETQYF. CDR3 coding DNA: TGCAGCGTTGAAGATCCCCTTACGGACAGGGGGCGACCGGAGACCCAGTACTTC.

The chain combines TRBV4-2 with TRBJ2-5; D perhaps matches TRBD2 (6 bases). The V and J ends lost 8 bases and 2 bases respectively, with 18 bases between them. CDR3 length equals 15 residues. Germline V gene data show CDR1 as LGHNA and CDR2 as YNFKEQ. CDR3 sequence: CASSLFAGLQETQYF. Written as DNA, the CDR3 is TGTGCCAGCTCCCTCTTTGCGGGGTTACAAGAGACCCAGTACTTC.

The chain couples TRBV6-5 to TRBJ2-5; 10 bases match TRBD1. Germline values: CDR1 MNHEY, CDR2 SVGAGI. The junction had 9 bases not matched to a gene; V was cut back by 6 bases and J by 5 bases. The CDR3 contains 15 residues. Here the CDR3 reads CASSSGTGVWETQYF. CDR3 in DNA: TGTGCCAGCAGCTCCGGGACAGGGGTTTGGGAGACCCAGTACTTC.

The rearrangement uses TRBV29-1 and TRBJ2-4; D is unresolved. In germline, CDR1 is SQVTM, CDR2 ANQGSEA. The CDR3 has 13 amino acids. Trimming pared 5 bases from V and 0 bases from J, leaving 8 bases between. Here the CDR3 reads CSVIGLAKNIQYF. Written as DNA, the CDR3 is TGCAGCGTTATAGGGCTAGCCAAAAACATTCAGTACTTC.